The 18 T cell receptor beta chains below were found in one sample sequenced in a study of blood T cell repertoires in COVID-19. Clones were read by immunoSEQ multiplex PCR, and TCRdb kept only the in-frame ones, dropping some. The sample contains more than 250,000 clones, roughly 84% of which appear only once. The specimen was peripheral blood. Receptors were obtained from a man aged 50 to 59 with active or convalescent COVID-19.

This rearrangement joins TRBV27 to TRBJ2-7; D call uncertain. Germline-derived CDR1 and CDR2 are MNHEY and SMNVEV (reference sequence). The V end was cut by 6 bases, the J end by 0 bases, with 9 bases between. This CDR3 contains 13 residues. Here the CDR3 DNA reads TGTGCCAGCAGGTCACCCAGCTCCTACGAGCAGTACTTC. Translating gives CASRSPSSYEQYF.

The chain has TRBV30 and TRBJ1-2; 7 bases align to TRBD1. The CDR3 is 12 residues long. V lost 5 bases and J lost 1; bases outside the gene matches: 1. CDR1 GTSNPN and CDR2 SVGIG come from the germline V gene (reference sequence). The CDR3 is CAWDRDNYGYTF. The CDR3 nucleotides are TGTGCCTGGGACAGGGATAACTATGGCTACACCTTC.

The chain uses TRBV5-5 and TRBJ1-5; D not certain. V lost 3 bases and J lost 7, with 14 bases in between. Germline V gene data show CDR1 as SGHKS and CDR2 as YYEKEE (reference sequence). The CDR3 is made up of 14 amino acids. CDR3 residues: CASSSHGLLQPQHF. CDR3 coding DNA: TGTGCCAGCAGCTCCCATGGACTGCTGCAGCCCCAGCATTTT.

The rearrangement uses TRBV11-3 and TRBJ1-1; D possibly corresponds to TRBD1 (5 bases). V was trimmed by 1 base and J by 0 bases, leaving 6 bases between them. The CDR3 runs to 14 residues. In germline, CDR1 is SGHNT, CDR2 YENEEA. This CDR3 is CASSLAGLNTEAFF. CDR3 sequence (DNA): TGTGCCAGCAGCTTAGCAGGGCTGAACACTGAAGCTTTCTTT.

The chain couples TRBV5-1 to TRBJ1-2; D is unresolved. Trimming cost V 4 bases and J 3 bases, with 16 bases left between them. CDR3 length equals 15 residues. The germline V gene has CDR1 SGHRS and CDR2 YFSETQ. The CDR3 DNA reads TGCGCCAGCAGCCCGCGTGGCGGGGAGGACTATGGCTACACCTTC. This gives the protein CASSPRGGEDYGYTF.

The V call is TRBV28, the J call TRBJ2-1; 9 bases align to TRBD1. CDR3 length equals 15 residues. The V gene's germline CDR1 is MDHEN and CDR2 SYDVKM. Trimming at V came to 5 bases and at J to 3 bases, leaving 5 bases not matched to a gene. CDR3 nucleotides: TGTGCCAGCAGTGAACAGGGGGCGAACTACAATGAGCAGTTCTTC. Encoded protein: CASSEQGANYNEQFF.

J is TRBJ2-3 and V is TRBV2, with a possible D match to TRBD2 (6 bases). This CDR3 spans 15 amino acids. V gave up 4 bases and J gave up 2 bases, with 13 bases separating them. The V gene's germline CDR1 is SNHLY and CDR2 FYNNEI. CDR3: CASSAAGTITDTQYF. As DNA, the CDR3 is TGTGCCAGCAGTGCTGCGGGGACGATCACAGATACGCAGTATTTT.

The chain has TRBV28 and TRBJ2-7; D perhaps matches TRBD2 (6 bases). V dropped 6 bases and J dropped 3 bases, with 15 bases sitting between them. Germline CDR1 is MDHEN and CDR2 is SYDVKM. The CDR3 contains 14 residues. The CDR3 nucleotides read TGTGCCAGCAGCCTCGCGACTAGATTCTACGAGCAGTACTTC. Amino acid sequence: CASSLATRFYEQYF.

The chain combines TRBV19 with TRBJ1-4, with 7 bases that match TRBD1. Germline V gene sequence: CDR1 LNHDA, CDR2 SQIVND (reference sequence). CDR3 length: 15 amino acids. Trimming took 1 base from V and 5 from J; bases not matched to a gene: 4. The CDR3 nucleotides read TGTGCCAGTAGTATAGGGGCACAGGGGAATGAAAAACTGTTTTTT. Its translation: CASSIGAQGNEKLFF. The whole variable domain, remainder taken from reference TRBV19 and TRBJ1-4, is DGGITQSPKYLFRKEGQNVTLSCEQNLNHDAMYWYRQDPGQGLRLIYYSQIVNDFQKGDIAEGYSVSREKKESFPLTVTSAQKNPTAFYLCASSIGAQGNEKLFFGSGTQLSVL.

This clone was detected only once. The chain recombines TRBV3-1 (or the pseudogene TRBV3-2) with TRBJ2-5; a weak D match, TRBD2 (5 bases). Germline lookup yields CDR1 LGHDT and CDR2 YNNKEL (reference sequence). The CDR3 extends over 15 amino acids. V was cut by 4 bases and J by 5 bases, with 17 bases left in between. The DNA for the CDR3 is TGTGCCAGCAGCCGAGGGCTAGTCGCGCGGGAGACCCAGTACTTC. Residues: CASSRGLVARETQYF.

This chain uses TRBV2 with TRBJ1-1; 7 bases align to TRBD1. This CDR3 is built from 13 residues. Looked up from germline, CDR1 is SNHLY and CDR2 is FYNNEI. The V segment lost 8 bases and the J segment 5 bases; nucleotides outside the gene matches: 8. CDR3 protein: CASRTGSATEAFF. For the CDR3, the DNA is TGTGCCAGCCGGACAGGTTCGGCGACTGAAGCTTTCTTT.

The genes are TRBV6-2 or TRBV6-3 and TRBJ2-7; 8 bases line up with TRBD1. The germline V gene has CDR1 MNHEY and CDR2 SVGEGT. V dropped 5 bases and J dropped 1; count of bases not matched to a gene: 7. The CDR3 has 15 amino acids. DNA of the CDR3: TGTGCCAGCAGTAGGACAGGGAAGGGGTCCTACGAGCAGTACTTC. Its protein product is CASSRTGKGSYEQYF.

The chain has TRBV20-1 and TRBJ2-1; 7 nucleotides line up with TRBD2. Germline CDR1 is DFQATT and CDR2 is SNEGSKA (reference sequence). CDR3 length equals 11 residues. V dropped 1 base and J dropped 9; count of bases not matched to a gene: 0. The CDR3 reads CSARGGGEQFF. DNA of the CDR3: TGCAGTGCTAGAGGGGGGGGTGAGCAGTTCTTC.

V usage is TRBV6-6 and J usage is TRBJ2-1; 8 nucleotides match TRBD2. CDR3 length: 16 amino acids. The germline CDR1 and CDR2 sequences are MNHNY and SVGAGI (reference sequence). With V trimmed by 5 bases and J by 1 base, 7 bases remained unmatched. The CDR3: CASSPYSGKSYNEQFF. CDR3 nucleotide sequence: TGTGCCAGCAGTCCCTATAGCGGGAAGTCCTACAATGAGCAGTTCTTC.

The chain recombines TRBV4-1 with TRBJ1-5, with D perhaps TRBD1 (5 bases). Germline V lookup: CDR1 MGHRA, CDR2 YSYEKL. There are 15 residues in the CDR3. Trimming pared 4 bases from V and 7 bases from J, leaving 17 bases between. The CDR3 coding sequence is TGCGCCAGCAGCCCGCGGGACCTCGGACGACAGCCCCAGCATTTT. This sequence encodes CASSPRDLGRQPQHF.

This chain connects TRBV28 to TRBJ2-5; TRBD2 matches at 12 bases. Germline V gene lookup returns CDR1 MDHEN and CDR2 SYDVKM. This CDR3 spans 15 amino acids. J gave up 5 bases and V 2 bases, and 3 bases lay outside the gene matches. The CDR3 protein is CASSLPSGGAETQYF. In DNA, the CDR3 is TGTGCCAGCAGTTTACCTAGCGGGGGGGCGGAGACCCAGTACTTC.

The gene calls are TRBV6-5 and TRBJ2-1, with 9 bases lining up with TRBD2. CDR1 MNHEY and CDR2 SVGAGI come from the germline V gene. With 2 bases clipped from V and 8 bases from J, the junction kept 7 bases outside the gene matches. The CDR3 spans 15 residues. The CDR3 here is CASSYRLAGMDEQFF. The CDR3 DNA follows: TGTGCCAGCAGTTACCGCCTAGCGGGGATGGATGAGCAGTTCTTC.

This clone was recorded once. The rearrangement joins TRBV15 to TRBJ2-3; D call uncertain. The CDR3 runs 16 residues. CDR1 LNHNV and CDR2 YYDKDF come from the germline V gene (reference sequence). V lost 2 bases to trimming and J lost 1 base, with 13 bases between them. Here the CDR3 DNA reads TGTGCCACCAGCAGAAGAAGTCTAGATGGCACAGATACGCAGTATTTT. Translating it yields CATSRRSLDGTDTQYF.